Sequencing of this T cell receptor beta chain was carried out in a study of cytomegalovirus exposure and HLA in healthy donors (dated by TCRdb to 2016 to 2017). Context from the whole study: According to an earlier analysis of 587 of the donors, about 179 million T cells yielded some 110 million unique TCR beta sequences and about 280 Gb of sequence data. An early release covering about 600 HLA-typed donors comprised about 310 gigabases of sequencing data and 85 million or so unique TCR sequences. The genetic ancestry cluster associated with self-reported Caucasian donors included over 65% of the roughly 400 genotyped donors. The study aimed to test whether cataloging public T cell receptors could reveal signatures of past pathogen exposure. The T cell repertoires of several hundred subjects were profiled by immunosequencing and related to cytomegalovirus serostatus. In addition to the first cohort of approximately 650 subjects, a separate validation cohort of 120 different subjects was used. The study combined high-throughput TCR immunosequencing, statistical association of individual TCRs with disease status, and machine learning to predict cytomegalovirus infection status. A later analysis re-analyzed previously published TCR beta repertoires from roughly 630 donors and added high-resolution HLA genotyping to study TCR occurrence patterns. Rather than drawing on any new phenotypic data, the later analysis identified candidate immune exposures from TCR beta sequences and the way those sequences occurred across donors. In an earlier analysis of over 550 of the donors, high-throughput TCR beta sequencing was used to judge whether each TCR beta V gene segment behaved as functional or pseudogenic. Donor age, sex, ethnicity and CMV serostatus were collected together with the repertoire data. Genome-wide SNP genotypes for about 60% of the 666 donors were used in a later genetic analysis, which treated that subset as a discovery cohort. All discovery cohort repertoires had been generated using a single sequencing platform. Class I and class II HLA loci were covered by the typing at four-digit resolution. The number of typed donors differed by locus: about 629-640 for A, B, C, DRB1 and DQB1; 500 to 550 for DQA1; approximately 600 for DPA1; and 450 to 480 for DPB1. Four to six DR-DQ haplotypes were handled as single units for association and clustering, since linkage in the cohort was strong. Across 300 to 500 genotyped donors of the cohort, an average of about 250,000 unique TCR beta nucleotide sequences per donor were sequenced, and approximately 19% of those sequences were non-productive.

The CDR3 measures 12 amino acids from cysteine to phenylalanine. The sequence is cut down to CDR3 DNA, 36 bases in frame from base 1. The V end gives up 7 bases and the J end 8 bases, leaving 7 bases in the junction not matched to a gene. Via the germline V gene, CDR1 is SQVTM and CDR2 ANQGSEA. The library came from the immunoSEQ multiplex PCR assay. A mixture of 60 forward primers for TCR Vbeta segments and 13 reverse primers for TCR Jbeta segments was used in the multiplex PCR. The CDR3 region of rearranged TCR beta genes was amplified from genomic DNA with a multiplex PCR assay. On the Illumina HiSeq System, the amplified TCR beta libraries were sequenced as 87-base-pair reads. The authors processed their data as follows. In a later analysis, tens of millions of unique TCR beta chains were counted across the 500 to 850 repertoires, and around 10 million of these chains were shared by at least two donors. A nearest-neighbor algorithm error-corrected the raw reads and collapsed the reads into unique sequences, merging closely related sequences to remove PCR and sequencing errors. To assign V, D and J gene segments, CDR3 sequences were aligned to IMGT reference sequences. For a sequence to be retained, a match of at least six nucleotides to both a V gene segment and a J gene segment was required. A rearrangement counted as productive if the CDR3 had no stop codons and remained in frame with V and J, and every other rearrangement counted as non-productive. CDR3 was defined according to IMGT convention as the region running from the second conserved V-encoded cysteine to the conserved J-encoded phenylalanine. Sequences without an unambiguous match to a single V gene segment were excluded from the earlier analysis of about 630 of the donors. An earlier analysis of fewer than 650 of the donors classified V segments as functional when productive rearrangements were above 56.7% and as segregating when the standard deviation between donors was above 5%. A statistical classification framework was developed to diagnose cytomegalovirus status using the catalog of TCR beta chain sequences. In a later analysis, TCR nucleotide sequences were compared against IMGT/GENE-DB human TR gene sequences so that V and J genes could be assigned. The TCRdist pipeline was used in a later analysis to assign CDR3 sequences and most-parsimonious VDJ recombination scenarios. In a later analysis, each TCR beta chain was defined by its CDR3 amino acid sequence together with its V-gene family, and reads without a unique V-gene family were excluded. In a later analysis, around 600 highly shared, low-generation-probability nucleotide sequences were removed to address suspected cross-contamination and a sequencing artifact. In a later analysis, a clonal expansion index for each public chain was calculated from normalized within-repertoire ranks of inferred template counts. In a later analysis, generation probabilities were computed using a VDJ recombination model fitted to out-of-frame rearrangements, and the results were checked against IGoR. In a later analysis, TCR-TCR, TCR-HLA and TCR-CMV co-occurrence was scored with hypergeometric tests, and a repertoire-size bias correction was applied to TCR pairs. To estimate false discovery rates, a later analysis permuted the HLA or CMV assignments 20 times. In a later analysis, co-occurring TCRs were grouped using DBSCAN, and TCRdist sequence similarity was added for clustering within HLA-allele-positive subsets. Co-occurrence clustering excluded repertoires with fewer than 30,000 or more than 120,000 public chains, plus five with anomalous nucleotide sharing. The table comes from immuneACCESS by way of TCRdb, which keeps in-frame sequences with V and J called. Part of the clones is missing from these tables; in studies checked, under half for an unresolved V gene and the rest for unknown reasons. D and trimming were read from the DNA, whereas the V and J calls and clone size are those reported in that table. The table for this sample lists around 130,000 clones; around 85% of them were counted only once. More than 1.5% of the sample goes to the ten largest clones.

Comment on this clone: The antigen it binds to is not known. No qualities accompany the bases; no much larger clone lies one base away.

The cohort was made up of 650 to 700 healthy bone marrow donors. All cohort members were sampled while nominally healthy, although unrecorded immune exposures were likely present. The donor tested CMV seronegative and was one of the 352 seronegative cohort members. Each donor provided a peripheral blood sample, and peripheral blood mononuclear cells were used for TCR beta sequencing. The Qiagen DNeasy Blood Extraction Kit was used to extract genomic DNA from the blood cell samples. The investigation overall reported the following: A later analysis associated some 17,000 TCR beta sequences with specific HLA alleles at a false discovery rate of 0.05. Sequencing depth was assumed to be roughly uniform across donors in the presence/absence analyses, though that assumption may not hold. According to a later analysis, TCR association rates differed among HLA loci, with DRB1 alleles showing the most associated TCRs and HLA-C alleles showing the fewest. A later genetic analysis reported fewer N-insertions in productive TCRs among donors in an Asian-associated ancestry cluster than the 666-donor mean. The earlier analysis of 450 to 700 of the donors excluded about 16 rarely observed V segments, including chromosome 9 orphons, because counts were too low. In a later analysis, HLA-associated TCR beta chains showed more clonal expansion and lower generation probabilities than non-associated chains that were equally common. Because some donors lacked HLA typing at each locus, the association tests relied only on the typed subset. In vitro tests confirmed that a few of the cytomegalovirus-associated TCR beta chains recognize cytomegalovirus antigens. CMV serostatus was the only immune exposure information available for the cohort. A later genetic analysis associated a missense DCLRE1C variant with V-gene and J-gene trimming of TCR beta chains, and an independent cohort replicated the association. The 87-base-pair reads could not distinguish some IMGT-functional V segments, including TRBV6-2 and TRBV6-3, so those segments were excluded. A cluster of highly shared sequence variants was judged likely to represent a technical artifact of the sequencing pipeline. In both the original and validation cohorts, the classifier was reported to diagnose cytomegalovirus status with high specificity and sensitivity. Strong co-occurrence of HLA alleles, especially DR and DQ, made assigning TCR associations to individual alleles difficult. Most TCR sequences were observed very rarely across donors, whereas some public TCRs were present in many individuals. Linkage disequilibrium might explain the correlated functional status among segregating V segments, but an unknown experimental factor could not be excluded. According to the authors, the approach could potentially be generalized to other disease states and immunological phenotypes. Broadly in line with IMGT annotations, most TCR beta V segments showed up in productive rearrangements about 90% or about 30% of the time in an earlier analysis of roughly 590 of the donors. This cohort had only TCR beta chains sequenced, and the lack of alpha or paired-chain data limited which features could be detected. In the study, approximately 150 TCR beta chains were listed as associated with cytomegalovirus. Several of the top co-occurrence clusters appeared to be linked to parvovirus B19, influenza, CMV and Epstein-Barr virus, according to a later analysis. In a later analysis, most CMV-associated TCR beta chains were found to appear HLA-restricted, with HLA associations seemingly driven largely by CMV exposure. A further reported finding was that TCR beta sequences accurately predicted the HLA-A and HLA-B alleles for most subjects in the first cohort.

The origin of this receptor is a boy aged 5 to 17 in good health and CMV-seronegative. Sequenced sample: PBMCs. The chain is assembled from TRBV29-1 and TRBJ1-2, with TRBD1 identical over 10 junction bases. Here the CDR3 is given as CSGTGGVSGYTF. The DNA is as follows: TGCAGCGGGACAGGGGGGGTAAGCGGCTACACCTTC.